Sequencing of this TCR beta chain was carried out in a study of glioma-infiltrating T cells. Study-wide findings and caveats: Tissue-blood divergence was below expectation in non-neoplastic patients, above in gliomas. Very few CDR3 sequences were shared between tissue and blood.

Using RNA template, CDR3s of TCR alpha and beta were amplified with iRepertoire arm-PCR. For one-step reverse transcription and amplification, 100-400 ng of tissue mRNA or PBMC total RNA was used. TCRdb ran MiXCR on the multiplex PCR reads and lists one entry per CDR3 protein. Among fewer than 250,000 distinct CDR3 sequences listed, 25% to 35% were seen once. Ten or more counts support this clonotype. Its antigen is currently unknown. The CDR3 is made up of 14 amino acids. Germline CDR1 and CDR2: MNHNS and SASEGT. With 8 bases removed from V and 5 bases from J, the gap between germline ends came to 16 bases.

The chain has TRBV6-1 and TRBJ2-1; D is possibly TRBD2 (5 bases). Source material: glioma tissue, nonneoplastic brain tissue, or PBMCs (not recorded which). The TCR sequence derives from a human donor with low-grade glioma or glioblastoma, undergoing nonglioma brain surgery, or in good health (not recorded which). DNA of the CDR3: TGTGCCAGCGGGTACCTGGACTCAGACAATGAGCAGTTCTTC. Translated: CASGYLDSDNEQFF.